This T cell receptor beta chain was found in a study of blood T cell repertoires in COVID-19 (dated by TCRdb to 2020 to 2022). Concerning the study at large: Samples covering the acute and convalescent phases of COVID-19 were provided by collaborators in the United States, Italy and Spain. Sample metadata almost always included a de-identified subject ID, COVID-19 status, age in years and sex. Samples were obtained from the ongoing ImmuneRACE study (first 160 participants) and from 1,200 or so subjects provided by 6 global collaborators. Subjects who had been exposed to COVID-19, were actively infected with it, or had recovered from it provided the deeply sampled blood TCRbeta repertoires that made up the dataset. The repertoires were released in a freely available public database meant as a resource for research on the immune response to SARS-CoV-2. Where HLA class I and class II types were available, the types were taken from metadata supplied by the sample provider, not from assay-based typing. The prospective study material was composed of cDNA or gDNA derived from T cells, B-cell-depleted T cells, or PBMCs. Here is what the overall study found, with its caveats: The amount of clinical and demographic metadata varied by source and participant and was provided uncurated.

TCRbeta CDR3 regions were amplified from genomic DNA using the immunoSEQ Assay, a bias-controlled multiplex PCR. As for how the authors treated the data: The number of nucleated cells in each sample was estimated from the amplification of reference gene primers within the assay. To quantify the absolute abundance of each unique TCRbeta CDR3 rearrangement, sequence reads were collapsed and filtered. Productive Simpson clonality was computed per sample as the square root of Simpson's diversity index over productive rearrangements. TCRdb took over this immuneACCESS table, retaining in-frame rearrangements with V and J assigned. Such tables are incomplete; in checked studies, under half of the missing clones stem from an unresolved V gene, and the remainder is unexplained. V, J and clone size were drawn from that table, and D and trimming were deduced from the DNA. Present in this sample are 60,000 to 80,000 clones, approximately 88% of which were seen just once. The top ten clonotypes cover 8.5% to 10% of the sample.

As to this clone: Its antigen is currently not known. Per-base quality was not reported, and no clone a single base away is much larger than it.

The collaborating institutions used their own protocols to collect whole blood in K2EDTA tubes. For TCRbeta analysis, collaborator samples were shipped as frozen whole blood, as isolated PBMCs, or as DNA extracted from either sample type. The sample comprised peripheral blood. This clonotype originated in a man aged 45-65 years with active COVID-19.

The nucleotide sequence reads TGTGCCAGTGGCCCCAATGAGCAGTTCTTC. Translated, it gives CASGPNEQFF. The chain is assembled from TRBV9 and TRBJ2-1, with the D gene too uncertain to name. From cysteine to phenylalanine, the CDR3 is 10 amino acids long. Just CDR3 DNA is preserved here, 30 bases in frame from base 1. According to the germline V gene, CDR1 reads SGDLS and CDR2 reads YYNGEE. V and J lose 8 bases and 6 bases, and a span of 6 bases separates them.